This T cell receptor beta chain was sequenced for a study of blood T cell repertoires in COVID-19. Background on the study: From T cells, B-cell-depleted T cells, or PBMCs came the material, which was cDNA or gDNA.

Across about two dozen US areas, participants ranged in age from about 18 to 90 years. Participants reported their clinical history, and cohort assignment relied on those reports. This CDR3 contains 17 residues. The germline gives CDR1 SGHAT, CDR2 FQNNGV. V gave up 2 bases and J gave up 3 bases; unmatched junction bases: 11. In the authors' methods: The authors estimated nucleated cell counts from reference gene primer amplification. TCRdb's copy holds only in-frame clones and misses some; the assay was immunoSEQ multiplex PCR. V, J and clone size reflect that table, while D and trimming were determined from the DNA. The sample yields approximately 230,000 clones, approximately 86% seen once.

The chain combines TRBV11-2 with TRBJ1-2; 8 bases agree with TRBD1. The sequenced material came from PBMCs or T cells enriched from blood (not recorded which). The receptor was derived from a woman aged 45-60 years with acute COVID-19. The CDR3 DNA reads TGTGCCAGCAGCTTATGGGTACTAACAGGGGGAGACTATGGCTACACCTTC. Its protein is CASSLWVLTGGDYGYTF.